Below, one TCR beta chain is given with its context. These data belong to a study of blood T cell repertoires in COVID-19. About the study: Sites across the United States, Italy and Spain contributed samples from acute and convalescent COVID-19. The cDNA or gDNA used as material had been derived from T cells, B-cell-depleted T cells, or PBMCs.

In Seattle, patients joined the study during active infection and were tracked longitudinally. As handled by the study authors: Estimates of nucleated cell counts were drawn from the amplification of reference gene primers. Clones were sequenced by immunoSEQ multiplex PCR, and TCRdb holds only the in-frame ones, with some missing. The D gene and trimming were derived from the DNA, and the V and J assignments and clone size from that table. Among 330,000 or so clones listed, roughly 89% were seen once. This clonotype originated in a man aged 30 to 39 with COVID-19, enrolled during active disease. Material: peripheral blood.

The DNA for the CDR3 is TGTGCCAGCACCACCGGGACAGGCACGGGAAACACCATATATTTT. Translating it yields CASTTGTGTGNTIYF. This chain uses TRBV28 with TRBJ1-3; 8 positions agree with TRBD1. CDR1 MDHEN and CDR2 SYDVKM come from the germline V gene. J lost 4 bases, V lost 7 bases, and 9 bases had no gene match. This CDR3 has 15 residues. The variable domain in full, with the rest retrieved from reference TRBV28 and TRBJ1-3, is DVKVTQSSRYLVKRTGEKVFLECVQDMDHENMFWYRQDPGLGLRLIYFSYDVKMKEKGDIPEGYSVSREKKERFSLILESASTNQTSMYLCASTTGTGTGNTIYFGEGSWLTVV.